This TCR beta chain was retrieved from a study of blood T cell repertoires in COVID-19. Across the study: The study drew acute and convalescent COVID-19 samples from the United States, Italy and Spain. T cells, B-cell-depleted T cells, or PBMCs provided the cDNA or gDNA that served as material.

The sample holds a few counts of this clone. The CDR3 covers 14 residues. Deletions cut 5 bases from V and 7 bases from J, with 14 bases between. CDR1 is LNHDA and CDR2 is SQIVND in the germline V gene (reference sequence). Methods used by the authors: Amplification from reference gene primers served as the basis for estimated nucleated cell counts. Sequenced by immunoSEQ multiplex PCR; TCRdb stores in-frame clones only, minus some. D and trimming come from the DNA, and the V and J calls and clone size come from that table. The sample holds roughly 150,000 clones, roughly 84% seen once. The chain combines TRBV19 with TRBJ1-4; D is unresolved. The clonotype comes from a human donor in a cohort sampled during active COVID-19. What was sequenced was peripheral blood. Here the CDR3 DNA reads TGTGCCAGTAGTGGCCGCGGGATGGGTGAAAAACTGTTTTTT. As protein: CASSGRGMGEKLFF.